These 15 T cell receptor beta chains originate from one sample sequenced in a study of blood T cell repertoires in COVID-19. The assay was immunoSEQ multiplex PCR, and TCRdb's table has in-frame clones only and misses some. Of tens of thousands of clones in the sample, around nine tenths are singletons; the top ten hold 0.95% to 1.5%. What was sequenced was peripheral blood. The receptors shown here come from a man between 60 and 70 years old with acute or convalescent COVID-19.

The rearrangement uses TRBV3-1 (or the pseudogene TRBV3-2) and TRBJ2-1; TRBD1 agrees at 7 bases. V was pared by 5 bases and J by 5 bases, with 6 bases of the junction left unmatched. In germline, CDR1 is LGHDT, CDR2 YNNKEL (reference sequence). This CDR3 contains 14 residues. CDR3 bases: TGTGCCAGCAGCGTTCGGGACAGCAACAATGAGCAGTTCTTC. This encodes CASSVRDSNNEQFF.

The chain recombines TRBV6-5 with TRBJ1-2; 8 bases are shared with TRBD1. With 2 bases clipped from V and 8 bases from J, the junction kept 10 bases outside the gene matches. The germline V gene has CDR1 MNHEY and CDR2 SVGAGI. The CDR3 runs 15 residues. The CDR3 region has the DNA TGTGCCAGCAGTTACAGGTACAGGGGGGAAGACGGCTACACCTTC. This gives the protein CASSYRYRGEDGYTF.

The gene calls are TRBV19 and TRBJ2-1, with 7 bases identical to TRBD2. The CDR3 sequence is 13 residues long. Trimming took 2 bases from V and 10 from J; bases not matched to a gene: 5. Germline-derived CDR1 and CDR2 are LNHDA and SQIVND (reference sequence). CDR3 residues: CASSIQISGEQFF. The CDR3 nucleotides read TGTGCCAGTAGTATACAGATTAGCGGGGAGCAGTTCTTC.

The J gene is TRBJ2-2, the V gene TRBV5-4, with a weak D call TRBD1 (5 bases). The CDR3 is 14 amino acids. Germline CDR1 is SGHNT and CDR2 is YYREEE (reference sequence). Trimming took 6 bases from V and 3 from J, leaving 12 bases between them. In nucleotides, the CDR3 is TGTGCCAGCAAAAGGGGTAGGGACACCGGGGAGCTGTTTTTT. Protein: CASKRGRDTGELFF.

DNA of the CDR3: TGTGCCAGCAGCTCCCCAACCAGCGCTTTAGCCAAAAACATTCAGTACTTC. Its translation is CASSSPTSALAKNIQYF. This chain uses TRBV7-9 with TRBJ2-4; D is uncertain. CDR1 and CDR2 from the germline V gene are SEHNR and FQNEAQ (reference sequence). The CDR3 is made up of 17 amino acids. V dropped 4 bases and J dropped 0 bases, with 16 bases sitting between them.

The chain is built from TRBV6-5 and TRBJ2-2; D gene ambiguous. This CDR3 has 16 residues. Trimming took 0 bases from V and 4 from J, leaving 12 bases between them. Germline V gene sequence: CDR1 MNHEY, CDR2 SVGAGI. The CDR3 loop is CASSYSWVAGTGELFF. The CDR3 DNA sequence: TGTGCCAGCAGTTACTCTTGGGTAGCTGGCACCGGGGAGCTGTTTTTT.

The V gene is TRBV18, the J gene TRBJ1-1, with TRBD1 matching over 7 bases. The germline V gene has CDR1 KGHSH and CDR2 LQKENI. Losses at the gene ends were 5 bases for V and 1 base for J; bases not matched to a gene: 4. This CDR3 contains 14 residues. The CDR3 region is CASSSRQGNTEAFF. CDR3 sequence (DNA): TGTGCCAGCTCATCCCGACAGGGGAACACTGAAGCTTTCTTT.

The chain uses TRBV5-4 and TRBJ1-4, with 7 bases matching TRBD1. With V trimmed by 4 bases and J by 4 bases, 7 bases remained unmatched. Germline values: CDR1 SGHNT, CDR2 YYREEE (reference sequence). The CDR3 runs to 15 residues. Here the CDR3 reads CASSRDRDFNEKLFF. CDR3 DNA sequence: TGTGCCAGCAGCCGCGACAGGGACTTTAATGAAAAACTGTTTTTT.

The gene calls are TRBV5-1 and TRBJ1-1; 7 bases are a match to TRBD1. Germline trimming cut 4 bases from V and 5 bases from J; bases unmatched to any gene: 11. The CDR3 consists of 15 residues. The germline gives CDR1 SGHRS, CDR2 YFSETQ. The CDR3 spells CASSPVTGLGTEAFF. For the CDR3, the DNA is TGCGCCAGCAGCCCTGTGACAGGGCTGGGTACTGAAGCTTTCTTT. The full variable domain, its missing parts supplied by reference TRBV5-1 and TRBJ1-1, is KAGVTQTPRYLIKTRGQQVTLSCSPISGHRSVSWYQQTPGQGLQFLFEYFSETQRNKGNFPGRFSGRQFSNSRSEMNVSTLELGDSALYLCASSPVTGLGTEAFFGQGTRLTVV.

This chain links TRBV25-1 with TRBJ1-4; D gene unclear. Germline CDR1 MGHDK, CDR2 SYGVNS. Trimming pared 4 bases from V and 7 bases from J, leaving 7 bases between. This CDR3 spans 12 amino acids. Here the CDR3 reads CASSVYGEKLFF. In DNA form, the CDR3 reads TGTGCCAGCAGTGTATACGGTGAAAAACTGTTTTTT.

This chain's CDR3 is CASFSLQGAGSGYTF. The DNA of the CDR3 is TGCGCCAGTTTCAGTCTACAGGGGGCGGGTAGCGGCTACACCTTC. The chain is built from TRBV10-2 and TRBJ1-2, with 9 bases aligning to TRBD1. In germline, CDR1 is WSHSY, CDR2 SAAADI. V dropped 9 bases and J dropped 8; count of bases not matched to a gene: 16. The CDR3 extends over 15 amino acids.

The gene calls are TRBV27 and TRBJ2-3; D call uncertain. V lost 5 bases and J lost 4, with 4 bases in between. This CDR3 has 11 residues. Germline V gene lookup returns CDR1 MNHEY and CDR2 SMNVEV (reference sequence). CDR3 coding DNA: TGTGCCAGCAGTCGTTCAGATACGCAGTATTTT. Its translation: CASSRSDTQYF.

CDR3 nucleotide sequence: TGTGCCAGCAGTTACCTTACGACAGGTCGGGCCTATGGCTACACCTTC. Its protein product is CASSYLTTGRAYGYTF. V gene TRBV6-5 combines with J gene TRBJ1-2; perhaps TRBD1 as D (6 bases). Germline V gives CDR1 MNHEY, CDR2 SVGAGI. V was clipped by 2 bases and J by 4 bases, with 17 bases between them. The CDR3 runs to 16 residues.

The gene calls are TRBV9 and TRBJ2-4; possible D gene TRBD1, 5 bases. Germline V gives CDR1 SGDLS, CDR2 YYNGEE. V lost 0 bases to trimming and J lost 3 bases, with 7 bases between them. The CDR3 loop spans 14 amino acids. The CDR3 nucleotides read TGTGCCAGCAGCGTAGAGGACAACAAAAACATTCAGTACTTC. This gives the protein CASSVEDNKNIQYF. Full variable domain (rest looked up from reference TRBV9 and TRBJ2-4): DSGVTQTPKHLITATGQRVTLRCSPRSGDLSVYWYQQSLDQGLQFLIQYYNGEERAKGNILERFSAQQFPDLHSELNLSSLELGDSALYFCASSVEDNKNIQYFGAGTRLSVL.

J is TRBJ1-5 and V is TRBV2; D is uncertain. V was cut by 6 bases and J by 1 base, with 16 bases left in between. The CDR3 runs 16 residues. Germline V lookup: CDR1 SNHLY, CDR2 FYNNEI. Here the CDR3 reads CASRMGSGRSNQPQHF. Written as DNA, the CDR3 is TGTGCCAGCAGGATGGGATCGGGGAGGAGCAATCAGCCCCAGCATTTT.